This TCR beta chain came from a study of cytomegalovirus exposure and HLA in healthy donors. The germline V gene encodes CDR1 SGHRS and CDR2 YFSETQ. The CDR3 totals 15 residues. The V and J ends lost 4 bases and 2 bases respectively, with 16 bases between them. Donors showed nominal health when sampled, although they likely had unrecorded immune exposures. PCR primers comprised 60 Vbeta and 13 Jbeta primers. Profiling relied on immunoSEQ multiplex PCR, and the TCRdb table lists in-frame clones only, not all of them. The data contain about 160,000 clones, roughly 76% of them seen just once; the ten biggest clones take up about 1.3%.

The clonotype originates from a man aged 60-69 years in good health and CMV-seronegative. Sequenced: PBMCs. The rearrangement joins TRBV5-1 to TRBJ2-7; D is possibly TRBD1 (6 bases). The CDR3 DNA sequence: TGCGCCAGCAGCCCCTTTATAGGGGGAGCCTACGAGCAGTACTTC. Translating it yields CASSPFIGGAYEQYF.